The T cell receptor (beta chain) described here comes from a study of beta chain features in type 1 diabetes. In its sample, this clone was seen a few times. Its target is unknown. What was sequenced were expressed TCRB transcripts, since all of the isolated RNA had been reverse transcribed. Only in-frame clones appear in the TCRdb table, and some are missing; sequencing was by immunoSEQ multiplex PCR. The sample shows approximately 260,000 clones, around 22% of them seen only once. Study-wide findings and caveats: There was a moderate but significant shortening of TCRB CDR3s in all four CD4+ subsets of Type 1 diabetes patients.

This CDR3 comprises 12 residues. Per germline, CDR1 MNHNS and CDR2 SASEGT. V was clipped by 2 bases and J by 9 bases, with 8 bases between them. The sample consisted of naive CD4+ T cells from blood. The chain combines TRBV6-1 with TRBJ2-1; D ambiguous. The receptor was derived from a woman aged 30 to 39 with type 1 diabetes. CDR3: CASSESVSEQFF. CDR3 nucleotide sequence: TGTGCCAGCAGTGAATCGGTGAGTGAGCAGTTCTTC.